Shown below are 28 T cell receptor beta chains from a single sample sequenced in a study of shared clonotypes between healthy human individuals. Repertoires were generated with immunoSEQ multiplex PCR, while TCRdb's copy carries only in-frame clones and drops some. The table lists about half a million clones, more than 70% of them singletons. The material sequenced was PBMCs. All receptors come from a woman aged 40 to 50 in good health. Some clones in this sample may be carry-over from other donors' samples.

This rearrangement joins TRBV18 to TRBJ2-1; 7 positions match TRBD2. The CDR3 is made up of 14 amino acids. The germline V gene has CDR1 KGHSH and CDR2 LQKENI. The junction had 6 bases not matched to a gene; V was cut back by 2 bases and J by 8 bases. This CDR3 reads CASSPVVAGDEQFF. In DNA, the CDR3 is TGTGCCAGCTCACCAGTTGTTGCGGGAGATGAGCAGTTCTTC.

This clone was seen a few times. This chain joins TRBV9 and TRBJ2-3; possibly TRBD2 for D (6 bases). CDR1 and CDR2 (germline): SGDLS, YYNGEE. CDR3 length: 15 amino acids. V was trimmed by 7 bases and J by 2 bases, leaving 17 bases between them. The CDR3 region is CASGGARVNTDTQYF. The CDR3 nucleotides read TGTGCCAGCGGAGGGGCGCGAGTAAACACAGATACGCAGTATTTT.

This clone was recorded once. V and J are TRBV10-2 and TRBJ1-1; D gene uncertain. Germline V lookup: CDR1 WSHSY, CDR2 SAAADI. V lost 5 bases, J lost 4 bases, and 11 bases lay in between. The CDR3 has 13 amino acids. In DNA, the CDR3 is TGCGCCAGCAGTAGGGAGGTAGGCACTGAAGCTTTCTTT. It codes for CASSREVGTEAFF.

The chain is built from TRBV7-9 and TRBJ2-3, with 7 positions matching TRBD1. The CDR3 is 16 residues long. The germline V gene has CDR1 SEHNR and CDR2 FQNEAQ (reference sequence). V shed 2 bases and J 0 bases; nucleotides not matched to a gene: 5. The CDR3 DNA sequence: TGTGCCAGCAGCTTACCGGGACAGAAAAGCACAGATACGCAGTATTTT. Encoded protein: CASSLPGQKSTDTQYF. The full variable domain, rest sourced from reference TRBV7-9 and TRBJ2-3, is DTGVSQNPRHKITKRGQNVTFRCDPISEHNRLYWYRQTLGQGPEFLTYFQNEAQLEKSRLLSDRFSAERPKGSFSTLEIQRTEQGDSAMYLCASSLPGQKSTDTQYFGPGTRLTVL.

This clone showed up just once. This likely stems from a read error, as it lies one base from a far larger clone. The V call is TRBV5-4, the J call TRBJ2-7; a possible D gene is TRBD1 (5 bases). Germline V gene lookup returns CDR1 SGHNT and CDR2 YYREEE (reference sequence). The V gene lost 7 bases and the J gene lost 3 bases, with 26 bases spanning the gap. The CDR3 runs to 17 residues. In DNA, the CDR3 is TGTGCCAGCGGCAAAGGACAAACCTTCGGGCCGATCTACGAGCAGTACTTC. Amino acid sequence: CASGKGQTFGPIYEQYF. The variable domain in full, completed from reference TRBV5-4 and TRBJ2-7, reads ETGVTQSPTHLIKTRGQQVTLRCSSQSGHNTVSWYQQALGQGPQFIFQYYREEENGRGNFPPRFSGLQFPNYSSELNVNALELDDSALYLCASGKGQTFGPIYEQYFGPGTRLTVT.

To note about this clone: This likely reflects a read error, since a far larger clone is one base away. This chain uses TRBV7-9 with TRBJ1-4, with TRBD1 as a possible D gene (5 bases). The CDR3 runs to 14 residues. Per the germline V gene, CDR1 is SEHNR and CDR2 is FQNEAQ (reference sequence). The CDR3 region has the DNA TGTGCCGGCAGCTTACAGGCTCTTAATGAAAAACTGTTTTTT. Residues: CAGSLQALNEKLFF.

This chain joins TRBV28 and TRBJ2-7; D not resolved. The V end lost 7 bases, the J end lost 2 bases, and 12 bases lay between the germline ends. The CDR3 runs to 13 residues. Germline CDR1 is MDHEN and CDR2 is SYDVKM. The CDR3 nucleotides are TGTGCCAGCATTAGGAATTCTCCCTACGAGCAGTACTTC. Encoded protein: CASIRNSPYEQYF. Full variable domain (remainder filled in from reference TRBV28 and TRBJ2-7): DVKVTQSSRYLVKRTGEKVFLECVQDMDHENMFWYRQDPGLGLRLIYFSYDVKMKEKGDIPEGYSVSREKKERFSLILESASTNQTSMYLCASIRNSPYEQYFGPGTRLTVT.

The rearrangement links TRBV7-9 to TRBJ2-5; D might be TRBD2 (5 bases). This CDR3 contains 14 residues. Germline assignment: CDR1 SEHNR and CDR2 FQNEAQ (reference sequence). Trimming shortened V by 1 base and J by 1 base, and 7 bases separated the two germline ends. CDR3 nucleotide sequence: TGTGCCAGCAGCTTAGAAGGACTCCAAGAGACCCAGTACTTC. Translation gives CASSLEGLQETQYF.

The chain couples TRBV29-1 to TRBJ2-7; 14 bases match TRBD2. The length of the CDR3 is 15 residues. V lost 4 bases to trimming and J lost 4 bases; unmatched junction nucleotides: 6. CDR1 is SQVTM and CDR2 is ANQGSEA in the germline V gene. For the CDR3, the DNA is TGCAGCGTTGGGACTAGCGGGAGGAAGGTATACGAGCAGTACTTC. Its translation is CSVGTSGRKVYEQYF.

A note on this clone: This sequence is one base from a far larger clone and is likely a read error. The chain couples TRBV28 to TRBJ1-5; D uncertain. Germline V gene data show CDR1 as MDHEN and CDR2 as SYDVKM. The CDR3 totals 15 residues. The CDR3 coding sequence is TGTACCAGCTACCCCGGGCCTCGAATCAATCAGCCCCAGCATTTT. Its protein product is CTSYPGPRINQPQHF.

The genes are TRBV7-2 and TRBJ2-7; D ambiguous. There are 14 residues in the CDR3. The V and J ends lost 2 bases and 0 bases respectively, with 8 bases between them. Germline V gene data show CDR1 as SGHTA and CDR2 as FQGNSA. The CDR3 protein is CASSLSSVSYEQYF. CDR3 in DNA: TGTGCCAGCAGCTTAAGTTCCGTCTCCTACGAGCAGTACTTC.

The chain has TRBV5-1 and TRBJ2-2; TRBD1 aligns across 7 bases. CDR3 length: 15 residues. Trimming removed 2 bases from V and 5 bases from J; junction bases left unmatched: 6. Germline-derived CDR1 and CDR2 are SGHRS and YFSETQ. The CDR3 loop reads CASSLGPQGTGELFF. DNA of the CDR3: TGCGCCAGCAGCTTAGGCCCACAGGGGACCGGGGAGCTGTTTTTT.

The V call is TRBV18, the J call TRBJ2-2, with D perhaps TRBD2 (5 bases). Germline V gene sequence: CDR1 KGHSH, CDR2 LQKENI. CDR3 length: 16 residues. Trimming cost V 3 bases and J 7 bases, with 18 bases left between them. In DNA form, the CDR3 reads TGTGCCAGCTCACCTGAGGGAGCGGCAGACGGCGGGGAGCTGTTTTTT. Its protein product is CASSPEGAADGGELFF.

V gene TRBV7-2 combines with J gene TRBJ2-1; 14 bases fit TRBD2. Unmatched junction bases numbered 6, after V lost 5 bases and J lost 9 bases. This CDR3 contains 15 residues. Germline CDR1 and CDR2: SGHTA and FQGNSA. CDR3 bases: TGTGCCAGCAGCCCGGGACTAGCGGGAGCCCGTGAGCAGTTCTTC. Translation: CASSPGLAGAREQFF.

As regards this clone: In this CDR3 the conserved last residue, phenylalanine or tryptophan, is missing, so a read error is likely. The rearrangement joins TRBV7-9 to TRBJ2-7; 8 bases align to TRBD1. Germline CDR1 and CDR2: SEHNR and FQNEAQ (reference sequence). This CDR3 has 19 residues. This CDR3 is CVSSLAVRTGGLGSYEQYL. DNA of the CDR3: TGTGTCAGCAGCTTAGCGGTGAGAACAGGGGGACTGGGGTCCTACGAGCAGTACCTC.

This clone was recorded once. The chain uses TRBV7-2 and TRBJ1-5; possibly TRBD1 for D (5 bases). V lost 5 bases and J 4 bases, leaving 12 bases between the germline ends. This CDR3 has 14 residues. Germline V lookup: CDR1 SGHTA, CDR2 FQGNSA. CDR3 loop: CASSPGRGNQPQHF. The CDR3 coding sequence is TGTGCCAGCAGCCCGGGGCGGGGGAATCAGCCCCAGCATTTT.

This chain links TRBV28 with TRBJ1-1, with D tentatively TRBD1 (5 bases). From germline, CDR1 is MDHEN and CDR2 SYDVKM. The CDR3 contains 13 residues. V shed 6 bases and J shed 6 bases, with 14 bases lying between them. CDR3 DNA sequence: TGTGCCAGCAGCCCCGGGACCATAGCTGAAGCTTTCTTT. Amino acid sequence: CASSPGTIAEAFF.

The chain is built from TRBV5-6 and TRBJ2-2; D may match TRBD1 or TRBD2 (5 bases each). Germline CDR1 is SGHDT and CDR2 is YYEEEE. This CDR3 region has 17 residues. The germline V and J ends were trimmed by 0 bases and 4 bases, with 16 bases remaining between them. CDR3 bases: TGTGCCAGCAGCTTGGGAGGGCAGGGCTTGAGCACCGGGGAGCTGTTTTTT. Translation: CASSLGGQGLSTGELFF.

As for this clone: Given a far larger clone just one base away, this is likely a sequencing read error. This chain uses TRBV6-6 with TRBJ2-7; tentatively, D is TRBD1 or TRBD2 (5 bases each). CDR1 is MNHNY, CDR2 SVGAGI, per germline (reference sequence). The length of the CDR3 is 16 residues. The CDR3: CASRYRTVGTSYEQCF. As DNA, the CDR3 is TGTGCCAGCAGATACAGGACTGTGGGGACCTCCTACGAGCAGTGCTTC.

The chain combines TRBV9 with TRBJ2-7; D may be TRBD2 (5 bases). Germline CDR1 reads SGDLS; CDR2 reads YYNGEE. This CDR3 comprises 15 residues. V was pared by 0 bases and J by 0 bases, with 10 bases between. CDR3 DNA: TGTGCCAGCAGCGTAGCGGTCGGACTCTCCTACGAGCAGTACTTC. This encodes CASSVAVGLSYEQYF.

The V and J genes are TRBV11-2 and TRBJ2-1; D possibly corresponds to TRBD1 (5 bases). Germline CDR1 and CDR2: SGHAT and FQNNGV. Between the trimmed V and J ends, which lost 5 bases and 3 bases, there was a span of 14 bases. This CDR3 is 15 amino acids long. CDR3 DNA: TGTGCCAGCAGCCCGGACCAGGGCGGCTACAATGAGCAGTTCTTC. Encoded protein: CASSPDQGGYNEQFF.

Concerning this clone: Given a far larger clone just one base away, this is likely a sequencing read error. The same CDR3 can be traced to other DNA sequences in this sample. The chain links TRBV30 to TRBJ1-1; no clear D gene. The CDR3 length is 12 residues. Deletions cut 2 bases from V and 11 bases from J, with 15 bases between. CDR1 is GTSNPN and CDR2 is SVGIG in the germline V gene (reference sequence). CDR3: CAWSLDILDAFF. DNA of the CDR3: TGTGCCTGGAGTTTGGATATCCTTGATGCTTTCTTT.

This chain uses TRBV6-4 with TRBJ2-2; TRBD2 matches 7 bases. This CDR3 is built from 15 residues. Germline CDR1 reads MRHNA; CDR2 reads SNTAGT. V trimming: 8 bases; J trimming: 4 bases; junction bases outside the gene matches: 10. CDR3 nucleotide sequence: TGTGCCAGCGCGGTTGTGGCTAGCGGCACCGGGGAGCTGTTTTTT. Protein sequence: CASAVVASGTGELFF.

This chain links TRBV4-2 with TRBJ2-7, with 10 positions matching TRBD1. The CDR3 runs to 14 residues. V was clipped by 4 bases and J by 10 bases; unmatched bases: 10. The germline CDR1 and CDR2 sequences are LGHNA and YNFKEQ. The CDR3 nucleotides are TGTGCCAGCAGCCCTAGACAGGGGGCCGTCCTTCAGTACTTC. It translates to CASSPRQGAVLQYF.

This chain joins TRBV5-4 and TRBJ1-5; D uncertain. Germline V lookup: CDR1 SGHNT, CDR2 YYREEE (reference sequence). V was trimmed by 2 bases and J by 7 bases, leaving 10 bases between them. The CDR3 spans 13 residues. The CDR3 bases are TGTGCCAGCAGCTTATTCGGTGGGCAGCCCCAGCATTTT. Translated, it gives CASSLFGGQPQHF.

J is TRBJ2-2 and V is TRBV7-9; D is perhaps TRBD2 (5 bases). Trimming removed 8 bases from V and 6 bases from J, with 22 bases in between. There are 16 residues in the CDR3. CDR1 SEHNR and CDR2 FQNEAQ come from the germline V gene (reference sequence). The chain's CDR3 is CASRSSSWYFAGELFF. CDR3 nucleotide sequence: TGTGCCAGCCGCTCGTCTAGCTGGTACTTCGCCGGGGAGCTGTTTTTT.

This clone was counted only a few times. The chain links TRBV7-9 to TRBJ1-2, with 7 bases matching TRBD1. CDR1 and CDR2 (germline): SEHNR, FQNEAQ (reference sequence). Losses at the gene ends were 1 base for V and 0 bases for J; bases not matched to a gene: 2. The CDR3 has 15 residues. The CDR3: CASSLGDRANYGYTF. In DNA form, the CDR3 reads TGTGCCAGCAGCTTAGGGGACAGAGCTAACTATGGCTACACCTTC.

V usage is TRBV5-6 and J usage is TRBJ2-6; D not certain. Trimming stripped 7 bases from V and 0 bases from J, with 14 bases between. This CDR3 contains 16 residues. Germline V gene sequence: CDR1 SGHDT, CDR2 YYEEEE. This CDR3 is CASLYMLRSGANVLTF. The CDR3 bases are TGTGCCAGCCTTTATATGTTACGCTCTGGGGCCAACGTCCTGACTTTC. The full variable domain, in which reference TRBV5-6 and TRBJ2-6 provide the parts outside the CDR3, is DAGVTQSPTHLIKTRGQQVTLRCSPKSGHDTVSWYQQALGQGPQFIFQYYEEEERQRGNFPDRFSGHQFPNYSSELNVNALLLGDSALYLCASLYMLRSGANVLTFGAGSRLTVL.